Presented here are 12 T cell receptor beta chains from one specimen sequenced in a study of blood T cell repertoires in COVID-19. Sequenced by immunoSEQ multiplex PCR; TCRdb stores in-frame clones only, minus some. The sample comprises some 47,000 clones, around 86% of which are singletons, and around 2.9% rests with the top ten. What was sequenced was peripheral blood. Source of these receptors: a woman older than 75 with acute or convalescent COVID-19.

The chain carries TRBV7-9 and TRBJ1-5; D unclear. There are 13 residues in the CDR3. Trimming cost V 7 bases and J 4 bases, with 11 bases left between them. Per the germline V gene, CDR1 is SEHNR and CDR2 is FQNEAQ (reference sequence). The CDR3 bases are TGTGCCAGCACCTCGGGAGGGAATCAGCCCCAGCATTTT. Its translation is CASTSGGNQPQHF.

The sample holds one count of this clone. Sequence at one end of the junction differs from germline and may be a read error. The J gene is TRBJ1-1, the V gene TRBV7-8; D call uncertain. Germline loops: CDR1 SGHVS, CDR2 FQNEAQ. The CDR3 totals 14 residues. CDR3 in amino acids: CASSPNSINLEPFF. The CDR3 region has the DNA TGTGCCAGCAGCCCGAACTCGATAAATCTTGAACCTTTCTTT.

The chain has TRBV3-1 (or the pseudogene TRBV3-2) and TRBJ2-7, with 13 nucleotides matching TRBD2. V dropped 1 base and J dropped 4; count of bases not matched to a gene: 4. This CDR3 is 16 amino acids long. In germline, CDR1 is LGHDT, CDR2 YNNKEL (reference sequence). CDR3 in DNA: TGTGCCAGCAGCCAAGGACTAGCGGGGGGACGTTACGAGCAGTACTTC. It is translated as CASSQGLAGGRYEQYF.

This chain joins TRBV11-2 and TRBJ2-1; a weak D match, TRBD2 (5 bases). Looked up from germline, CDR1 is SGHAT and CDR2 is FQNNGV. The ends were cut back, 5 bases at V and 10 bases at J, with 15 bases in the middle. The CDR3 loop spans 13 amino acids. The CDR3 nucleotides read TGTGCCAGCAGCCCCAAGGCTAGCTTCGAGCAGTTCTTC. This codes for CASSPKASFEQFF.

In DNA form, the CDR3 reads TGTGCCAGCAGCTTAGGTCGGGACAGCCAGGGGACGTCTACGCAGTATTTT. Translated: CASSLGRDSQGTSTQYF. The genes are TRBV7-9 and TRBJ2-3; 7 bases are a match to TRBD1. With 1 base clipped from V and 8 bases from J, the junction kept 15 bases outside the gene matches. The CDR3 consists of 17 residues. Germline V gives CDR1 SEHNR, CDR2 FQNEAQ (reference sequence).

The V call is TRBV19, the J call TRBJ1-5, with 7 positions matching TRBD1. The CDR3 loop spans 16 amino acids. The ends lost 5 bases at V and 3 bases at J; junction bases unmatched: 10. Per germline, CDR1 LNHDA and CDR2 SQIVND (reference sequence). The CDR3 DNA sequence: TGTGCCAGTAGTCCGAGCCCTGACAGGGACAATCAGCCCCAGCATTTT. It encodes CASSPSPDRDNQPQHF.

CDR3 DNA: TGTGCCACCAGCAGAGATTTGACACAAAAGGGGTCCTACAATGAGCAGTTCTTC. It codes for CATSRDLTQKGSYNEQFF. The genes are TRBV15 and TRBJ2-1, with a possible D match to TRBD1 (5 bases). The CDR3 contains 18 residues. Germline V gives CDR1 LNHNV, CDR2 YYDKDF (reference sequence). V was cut by 0 bases and J by 1 base, with 16 bases left in between.

The chain carries TRBV19 and TRBJ1-2; D gene uncertain. Germline V CDR1 and CDR2: LNHDA, SQIVND (reference sequence). Between the trimmed V and J ends, which lost 1 base and 1 base, there was a span of 10 bases. The CDR3 is made up of 15 amino acids. CDR3 sequence reads: CASSIGRRVNYGYTF. CDR3 nucleotide sequence: TGTGCCAGTAGTATAGGCCGGAGAGTTAACTATGGCTACACCTTC.

The V call is TRBV7-8, the J call TRBJ1-4; 9 bases map to TRBD1. With V trimmed by 5 bases and J by 8 bases, 12 bases remained unmatched. The CDR3 is made up of 16 amino acids. Germline V lookup: CDR1 SGHVS, CDR2 FQNEAQ. For the CDR3, the DNA is TGTGCCAGCAGCCCCAAGGACAGGGGAGGCTACGAAAAACTGTTTTTT. Amino acid sequence: CASSPKDRGGYEKLFF. Full variable domain (outside the CDR3, taken from reference TRBV7-8 and TRBJ1-4): GAGVSQSPRYKVAKRGQDVALRCDPISGHVSLFWYQQALGQGPEFLTYFQNEAQLDKSGLPSDRFFAERPEGSVSTLKIQRTQQEDSAVYLCASSPKDRGGYEKLFFGSGTQLSVL.

This chain uses TRBV16 with TRBJ1-3; D is undetermined. Trimming removed 3 bases at V and 0 bases at J, with 9 bases between. This CDR3 region has 15 residues. The germline V gene encodes CDR1 KGHSY and CDR2 FQNENV. In nucleotides, the CDR3 is TGTGCCAGCAGCCAGGACTGGAGCTCTGGAAACACCATATATTTT. The encoded protein is CASSQDWSSGNTIYF. Supplemented by reference TRBV16 and TRBJ1-3, the full variable domain reads GEEVAQTPKHLVRGEGQKAKLYCAPIKGHSYVFWYQQVLKNEFKFLISFQNENVFDETGMPKERFSAKCLPNSPCSLEIQATKLEDSAVYFCASSQDWSSGNTIYFGEGSWLTVV.

This sequence joins TRBV5-5 and TRBJ1-6; D gene ambiguous. V lost 8 bases to trimming and J lost 8 bases, with 17 bases between them. The CDR3 consists of 14 residues. In germline, CDR1 is SGHKS, CDR2 YYEKEE (reference sequence). CDR3 sequence (DNA): TGTGCCAGTACTAAAGGGAAGGGAGATTCACCCCTCCACTTT. This gives the protein CASTKGKGDSPLHF.

The chain employs TRBV7-9 and TRBJ2-5; maybe TRBD2 (5 bases). The CDR3 has 12 amino acids. Trimming left V 8 bases short and J 7 bases short, with 14 bases between. Germline V gene lookup returns CDR1 SEHNR and CDR2 FQNEAQ (reference sequence). CDR3 nucleotide sequence: TGTGCCAGCTCCCCAACGGGGTGGACCCAGTACTTC. As protein: CASSPTGWTQYF.